This T cell receptor (beta chain) appears in the sequencing data of a study of T-cell reconstitution after alpha-beta-depleted transplantation in children. In this sample, this clonotype turned up many times. V was shortened by 4 bases and J by 2 bases, with 16 bases between the two germline ends. This CDR3 comprises 16 residues. Germline V gives CDR1 SGHVS, CDR2 FQNEAQ. Preparation of the TCRbeta library used unique molecular identifiers. TCRdb analysed the PCR reads with MiXCR anew, one entry per CDR3 protein. The table has over 300,000 distinct CDR3 sequences, 10% seen once. This chain joins TRBV7-8 and TRBJ2-3; D is possibly TRBD1 (8 bases). The sample consisted of PBMCs from the stem cell graft donor, taken from the stem cell graft. The sequence was obtained from a human donor who donated a stem cell graft to a child with acute lymphoblastic leukemia. CDR3 bases: TGTGCCAGCAGCTATACAGGGGGAGGGGTCACAGATACGCAGTATTTT. It translates to CASSYTGGGVTDTQYF.